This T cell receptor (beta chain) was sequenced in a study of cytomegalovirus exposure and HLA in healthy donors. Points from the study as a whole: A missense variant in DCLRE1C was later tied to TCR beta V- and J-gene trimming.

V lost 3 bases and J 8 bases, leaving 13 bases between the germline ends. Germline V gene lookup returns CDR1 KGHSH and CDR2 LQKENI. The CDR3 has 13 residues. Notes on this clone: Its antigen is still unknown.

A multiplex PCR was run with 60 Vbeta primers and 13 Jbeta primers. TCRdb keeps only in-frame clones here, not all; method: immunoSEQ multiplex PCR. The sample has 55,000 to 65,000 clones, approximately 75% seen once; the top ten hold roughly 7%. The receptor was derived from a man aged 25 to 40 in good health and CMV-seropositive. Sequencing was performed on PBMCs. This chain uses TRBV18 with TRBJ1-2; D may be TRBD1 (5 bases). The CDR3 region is CASSPRASEGYTF. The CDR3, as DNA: TGTGCCAGCTCACCCAGGGCATCGGAAGGCTACACCTTC. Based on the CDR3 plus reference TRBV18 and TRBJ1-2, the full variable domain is NAGVMQNPRHLVRRRGQEARLRCSPMKGHSHVYWYRQLPEEGLKFMVYLQKENIIDESGMPKERFSAEFPKEGPSILRIQQVVRGDSAAYFCASSPRASEGYTFGSGTRLTVV.